The rows below give T cell receptor beta chains drawn from one sample of a study of blood T cell repertoires in COVID-19. The data were produced by immunoSEQ multiplex PCR, yet TCRdb's version contains in-frame clones alone and is incomplete. This table holds some 310,000 clones, just under 90% found once. Material for sequencing was PBMCs or T cells enriched from blood (not recorded which). These receptors were collected from a woman between 25 and 40 years old who had recovered from COVID-19. CDR3s include the opening cysteine and the closing phenylalanine or tryptophan. D genes are given only for firm matches. Not every row has a clone size; where given, it reads once, few, many or a size class.

TRBJ1-1 . TRBV28 . TGTGCCAGCACCCCGAGGTGGGGGGTTAACACTGAAGCTTTCTTT CASTPRWGVNTEAFF
TRBJ2-1 . TRBV3-1/TRBV3-2 TRBD2 TGTGCCAGCAGCCGCCCCTATGGGTCTAGCGGGAGCAATGAGCAGTTCTTC CASSRPYGSSGSNEQFF
TRBJ1-1 . TRBV7-9 . TGTGCCAGCAGGGGGGAGGCTGAAGCTTTCTTT CASRGEAEAFF
TRBJ2-7 . TRBV28 . TGTGCCAGCACCCTAGGGGGGGCCCTTGGTAAATACGAGCAGTACTTC CASTLGGALGKYEQYF
TRBJ2-7 . TRBV6-4 TRBD1 TGTGCCAGCAATCCTCTGGGACAGGGGAGGGTTGGGTCCTCCGAGCAGTACTTC CASNPLGQGRVGSSEQYF
TRBJ2-7 few TRBV6-5 . TGTGCCAGCAGGCTCGCGCGGGACGGTTCCTACGAGCAGTACTTC CASRLARDGSYEQYF
TRBJ2-1 . TRBV9 . TGTGCCAGCAGCGCCCTCGGGGTCGAGCAGTTCTTC CASSALGVEQFF
TRBJ1-1 . TRBV4-3 . TGCGCCAGCAGCCGAGATATCGACAGTAACACTGAAGCTTTCTTT CASSRDIDSNTEAFF
TRBJ2-5 . TRBV28 . TGTGCCAGCAGCTCGGACTGGCAAGAGACCCAGTACTTC CASSSDWQETQYF
TRBJ2-5 . TRBV30 TRBD1 TGTGCCTGGAGCCTGACAGGGGTCGAAGAGACCCAGTACTTC CAWSLTGVEETQYF
TRBJ1-1 once TRBV1 . TGCACCAGCAGCCAAGATCGGCCCACACGAGGGAACACTGAAGCTTTCTTT CTSSQDRPTRGNTEAFF
TRBJ2-5 . TRBV28 . TGTGCCAGCAGCTCCGTCCGCCAAGAGACCCAGTACTTC CASSSVRQETQYF
TRBJ1-4 . TRBV16 . TGTGCCAGCAGCCCCAGGGGTTCGGCTAATGAAAAACTGTTTTTT CASSPRGSANEKLFF
TRBJ2-1 . TRBV9 TRBD2 TGTGCCAGCAGCGGACTAGCGGGAAGGAATGAGCAGTTCTTC CASSGLAGRNEQFF
TRBJ2-7 . TRBV7-9 TRBD1 TGTGCCAGCAGCCCCTGGGACAGGAAAAGCTCCTACGAGCAGTACTTC CASSPWDRKSSYEQYF
TRBJ2-1 . TRBV13 TRBD2 TGTGCCAGCAGACCTACTAGCGGGAGTGGTTATAATGAGCAGTTCTTC CASRPTSGSGYNEQFF
TRBJ2-1 . TRBV5-1 . TGCGCCAGCAGGGTGCGCATCTCCTACAATGAGCAGTTCTTC CASRVRISYNEQFF